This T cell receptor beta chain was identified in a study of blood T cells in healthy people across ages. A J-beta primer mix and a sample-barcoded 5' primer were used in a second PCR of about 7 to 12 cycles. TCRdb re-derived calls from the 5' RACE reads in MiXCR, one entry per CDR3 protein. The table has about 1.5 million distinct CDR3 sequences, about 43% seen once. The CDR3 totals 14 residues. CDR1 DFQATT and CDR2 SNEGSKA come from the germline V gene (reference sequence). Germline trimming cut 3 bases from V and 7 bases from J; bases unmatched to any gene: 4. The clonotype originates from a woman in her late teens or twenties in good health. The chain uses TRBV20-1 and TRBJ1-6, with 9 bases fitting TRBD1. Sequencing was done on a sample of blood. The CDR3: CSARGQGGNSPLHF. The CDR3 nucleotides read TGCAGTGCTAGGGGACAGGGAGGCAATTCACCCCTCCACTTT.